One and the same sample provided the 14 T cell receptor beta chains below, sequenced in a study of shared clonotypes between healthy human individuals. CD45RO-negative cells were positively selected for CCR7, leaving out terminally differentiated effector memory CD45RA+ cells. The table came from immunoSEQ multiplex PCR; TCRdb's copy has only in-frame clones and leaves some out. The sample lists more than 2 million clones, 93% occurring once. What was sequenced was naive CD8+ T cells from PBMCs. These TCRs come from a man aged 18 to 29 in good health. Some clones in this sample may be carry-over from other donors' samples.

This clone was observed a single time. This chain connects TRBV27 to TRBJ2-5; TRBD2 matches 10 bases. This CDR3 region has 17 residues. Germline CDR1 and CDR2: MNHEY and SMNVEV (reference sequence). With V trimmed by 6 bases and J by 1 base, 11 bases remained unmatched. CDR3 amino acids: CASSPLSIAGGQETQYF. In nucleotides, the CDR3 is TGTGCCAGCAGCCCCTTATCGATAGCGGGGGGCCAAGAGACCCAGTACTTC.

The V gene is TRBV5-5, the J gene TRBJ2-7; perhaps TRBD2 as D (5 bases). Germline V gives CDR1 SGHKS, CDR2 YYEKEE (reference sequence). V was clipped by 3 bases and J by 1 base, with 23 bases between them. The CDR3 spans 18 residues. As DNA, the CDR3 is TGTGCCAGCAGCTCGGCGACACGGACTGGCACAGAATCCTACGAGCAGTACTTC. Protein: CASSSATRTGTESYEQYF.

The V and J genes are TRBV27 and TRBJ2-5, with 9 bases matching TRBD2. The CDR3 loop spans 16 amino acids. V lost 4 bases, J lost 4 bases, and 10 bases stayed unmatched. Germline CDR1 is MNHEY and CDR2 is SMNVEV (reference sequence). CDR3: CASSSPGSGSPETQYF. For the CDR3, the DNA is TGTGCCAGCAGTTCCCCGGGTAGCGGGAGTCCAGAGACCCAGTACTTC.

The V and J genes are TRBV4-1 and TRBJ2-1; D call uncertain. Per germline, CDR1 MGHRA and CDR2 YSYEKL. Trimming took 5 bases from V and 8 from J, leaving 7 bases between them. CDR3 length: 11 amino acids. CDR3 region: CASSDSYEQFF. The CDR3 bases are TGCGCCAGCAGCGATTCCTATGAGCAGTTCTTC.

The gene calls are TRBV2 and TRBJ1-2, with D maybe TRBD1 (5 bases). CDR3 size: 15 residues. V gave up 6 bases and J gave up 4 bases, with 18 bases separating them. CDR1 and CDR2 (germline): SNHLY, FYNNEI. This CDR3 reads CASRDRDRNPYGYTF. CDR3 nucleotides: TGTGCCAGCAGGGACCGGGACCGCAATCCCTATGGCTACACCTTC.

This chain uses TRBV25-1 with TRBJ2-1; TRBD2 matches at 11 bases. V trimming: 2 bases; J trimming: 8 bases; junction bases outside the gene matches: 5. The V gene's germline CDR1 is MGHDK and CDR2 SYGVNS. The CDR3 is 15 residues long. CDR3 nucleotide sequence: TGTGCCAGCAGTGAAAAACTAGCGGGAGATGATGAGCAGTTCTTC. Amino acid sequence: CASSEKLAGDDEQFF.

The CDR3 protein is CSVDGTGSSEKLFF. The CDR3 coding sequence is TGCAGCGTTGACGGGACAGGGTCTTCTGAAAAACTGTTTTTT. The rearrangement links TRBV29-1 to TRBJ1-4; TRBD1 aligns across 9 bases. Germline trimming cut 3 bases from V and 7 bases from J; bases unmatched to any gene: 6. Germline values: CDR1 SQVTM, CDR2 ANQGSEA. The CDR3 runs 14 residues.

The chain couples TRBV6-5 to TRBJ2-2; 9 bases fit TRBD1. Germline V gene sequence: CDR1 MNHEY, CDR2 SVGAGI. This CDR3 contains 14 residues. Trimming at V came to 5 bases and at J to 6 bases, leaving 4 bases not matched to a gene. The CDR3 is CASSTTGGPGELFF. CDR3 DNA sequence: TGTGCCAGCAGTACCACAGGGGGCCCCGGGGAGCTGTTTTTT.

On this clone: The same CDR3 can be traced to other DNA sequences in this sample. V gene TRBV7-9 combines with J gene TRBJ1-2, with TRBD1 matching over 7 bases. Germline lookup yields CDR1 SEHNR and CDR2 FQNEAQ (reference sequence). J was trimmed by 2 bases and V by 4 bases; bases with no gene match: 4. This CDR3 has 14 residues. CDR3 in amino acids: CASSSTGSNYGYTF. The DNA of the CDR3 is TGTGCCAGCAGCTCGACAGGGTCCAACTATGGCTACACCTTC.

The chain uses TRBV27 and TRBJ1-2; TRBD1 aligns across 8 bases. The CDR3 loop spans 14 amino acids. The V gene's germline CDR1 is MNHEY and CDR2 SMNVEV (reference sequence). V lost 5 bases to trimming and J lost 5 bases; unmatched junction nucleotides: 7. CDR3 in DNA: TGTGCCAGCAGTATAGGACAGGGCCTATATGGCTACACCTTC. It codes for CASSIGQGLYGYTF.

The gene calls are TRBV11-2 and TRBJ2-7, with 15 bases aligning to TRBD2. V trimming: 4 bases; J trimming: 4 bases; junction bases outside the gene matches: 14. The CDR3 is 19 residues long. Germline assignment: CDR1 SGHAT and CDR2 FQNNGV. CDR3 coding DNA: TGTGCCAGCAGCTCGGTCTCCGGGGGACTAGCGGGAGGATCTTACGAGCAGTACTTC. It is translated as CASSSVSGGLAGGSYEQYF.

The chain combines TRBV18 with TRBJ2-5, with TRBD1 matching over 9 bases. This CDR3 has 16 residues. Germline trimming cut 2 bases from V and 5 bases from J; bases unmatched to any gene: 9. In germline, CDR1 is KGHSH, CDR2 LQKENI. The CDR3 nucleotides are TGTGCCAGCTCACCAATGGGACAGGGCGGCCGGGAGACCCAGTACTTC. It is translated as CASSPMGQGGRETQYF.

V is TRBV9 and J is TRBJ1-1; 7 nucleotides agree with TRBD1. The CDR3 is 14 amino acids. Looked up from germline, CDR1 is SGDLS and CDR2 is YYNGEE. The junction had 5 bases not matched to a gene; V was cut back by 6 bases and J by 0 bases. For the CDR3, the DNA is TGTGCCAGCAACCCGGGACAGATGAACACTGAAGCTTTCTTT. The encoded protein is CASNPGQMNTEAFF.

This rearrangement joins TRBV27 to TRBJ2-7; the match to TRBD2 covers 8 bases. The CDR3 extends over 15 amino acids. Trimming cost V 6 bases and J 4 bases; bases outside gene matches: 11. CDR1 is MNHEY, CDR2 SMNVEV, per germline (reference sequence). This CDR3 reads CASSPGLVDRYEQYF. Written as DNA, the CDR3 is TGTGCCAGCAGCCCGGGACTAGTAGATCGTTACGAGCAGTACTTC.